This TCR beta chain was sequenced for a study of T-cell memory formation after mild COVID-19. V was cut by 6 bases and J by 5 bases, with 7 bases left in between. This CDR3 has 11 residues. Germline CDR1 and CDR2: MNHEY and SVGEGT. This clonotype was recorded a few times. Its antigen remains unidentified. This clone may be a read error of a much larger clone one base away. It was 5'RACE with constant-segment primers that produced the TCR alpha and TCR beta cDNA libraries, which carried sample barcodes and UMIs. TCRdb analysed the 5' RACE reads with MiXCR anew, one entry per CDR3 protein. The profile shows about 210,000 distinct CDR3 sequences, 10% to 13% of them singletons. Study-wide results and caveats: The pre-infection memory compartment contained some responding clones, suggesting cross-reactive memory joined. The SARS-CoV-2 specificity of second-wave clones reaching peak at day 37 remained unverified. CD4+ bias marked clones expanding day 15 to 37, unlike balanced contracting clones.

Sequencing was performed on PBMCs or a T cell subset sorted from them (not recorded which). This sequence was found in a man younger than 35 who had mild COVID-19 (a few samples of this study predate the infection). Cell type and time point are not known. The J gene is TRBJ2-5, the V gene TRBV6-2 or TRBV6-3, with D hard to call. The chain's CDR3 is CASSARETQYF. In DNA form, the CDR3 reads TGTGCCAGCAGCGCCCGGGAGACCCAGTACTTC.